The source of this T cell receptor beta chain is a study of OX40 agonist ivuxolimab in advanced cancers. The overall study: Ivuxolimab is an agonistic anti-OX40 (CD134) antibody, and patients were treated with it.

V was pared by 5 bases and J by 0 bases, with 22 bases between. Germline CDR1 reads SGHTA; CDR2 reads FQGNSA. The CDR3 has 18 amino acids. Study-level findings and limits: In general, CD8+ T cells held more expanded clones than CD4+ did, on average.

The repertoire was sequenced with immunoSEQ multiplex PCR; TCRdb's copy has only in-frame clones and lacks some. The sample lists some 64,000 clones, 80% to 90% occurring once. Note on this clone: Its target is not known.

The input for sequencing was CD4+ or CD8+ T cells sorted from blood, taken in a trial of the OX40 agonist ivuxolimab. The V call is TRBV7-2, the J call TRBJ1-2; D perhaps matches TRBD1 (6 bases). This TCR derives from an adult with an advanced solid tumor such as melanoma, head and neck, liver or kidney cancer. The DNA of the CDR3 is TGTGCCAGCAGCCGATTTATCCCTGGACAGTCTCCTAACTATGGCTACACCTTC. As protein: CASSRFIPGQSPNYGYTF.